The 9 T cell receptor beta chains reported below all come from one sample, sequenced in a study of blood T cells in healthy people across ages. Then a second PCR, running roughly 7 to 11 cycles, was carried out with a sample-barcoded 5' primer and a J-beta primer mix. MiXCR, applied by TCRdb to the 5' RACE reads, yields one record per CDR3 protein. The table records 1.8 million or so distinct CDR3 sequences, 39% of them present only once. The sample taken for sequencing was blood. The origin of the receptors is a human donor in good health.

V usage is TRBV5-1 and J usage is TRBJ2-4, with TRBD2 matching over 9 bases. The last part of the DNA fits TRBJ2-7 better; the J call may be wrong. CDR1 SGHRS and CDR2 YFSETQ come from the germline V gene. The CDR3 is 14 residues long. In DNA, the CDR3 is TGCGCCAGCTCCACGGGACTAGCCATAGACGAGCAGTACTTC. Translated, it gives CASSTGLAIDEQYF.

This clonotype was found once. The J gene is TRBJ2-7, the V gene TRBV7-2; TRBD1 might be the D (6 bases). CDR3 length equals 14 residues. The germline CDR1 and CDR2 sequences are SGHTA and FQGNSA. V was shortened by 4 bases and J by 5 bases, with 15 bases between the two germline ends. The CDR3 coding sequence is TGTGCCAGCAGCTCAGGGGATCACTTCCACGAGCAGTACTTC. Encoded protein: CASSSGDHFHEQYF.

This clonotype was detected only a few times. The CDR3 loop is CSVDDGAGANVLTF. CDR3 nucleotides: TGCAGCGTTGACGATGGGGCTGGGGCCAACGTCCTGACTTTC. The chain carries TRBV29-1 and TRBJ2-6; no firm D call. V was shortened by 3 bases and J by 2 bases, with 8 bases between the two germline ends. In germline, CDR1 is SQVTM, CDR2 ANQGSEA. This CDR3 spans 14 amino acids.

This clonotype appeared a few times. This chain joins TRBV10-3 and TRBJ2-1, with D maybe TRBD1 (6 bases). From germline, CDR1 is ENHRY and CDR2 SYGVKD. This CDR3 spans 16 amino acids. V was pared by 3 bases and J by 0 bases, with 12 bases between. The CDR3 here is CAISDRQDPSYNEQFF. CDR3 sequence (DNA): TGTGCCATCAGTGACAGACAGGACCCCTCCTACAATGAGCAGTTCTTC.

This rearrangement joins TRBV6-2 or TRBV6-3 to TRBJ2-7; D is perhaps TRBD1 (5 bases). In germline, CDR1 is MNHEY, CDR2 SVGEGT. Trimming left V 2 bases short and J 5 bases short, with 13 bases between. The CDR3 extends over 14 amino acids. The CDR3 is CASSYRQGLDEQYF. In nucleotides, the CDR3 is TGTGCCAGCAGTTACCGCCAGGGTTTAGACGAGCAGTACTTC.

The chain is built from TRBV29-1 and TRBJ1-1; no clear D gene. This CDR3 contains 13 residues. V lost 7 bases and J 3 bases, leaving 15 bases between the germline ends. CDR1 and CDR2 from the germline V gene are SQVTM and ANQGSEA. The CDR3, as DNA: TGCAGCGCCATTCGGAGCCAGGACACTGAAGCTTTCTTT. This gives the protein CSAIRSQDTEAFF. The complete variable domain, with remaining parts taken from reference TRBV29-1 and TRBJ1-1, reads SAVISQKPSRDICQRGTSLTIQCQVDSQVTMMFWYRQQPGQSLTLIATANQGSEATYESGFVIDKFPISRPNLTFSTLTVSNMSPEDSSIYLCSAIRSQDTEAFFGQGTRLTVV.

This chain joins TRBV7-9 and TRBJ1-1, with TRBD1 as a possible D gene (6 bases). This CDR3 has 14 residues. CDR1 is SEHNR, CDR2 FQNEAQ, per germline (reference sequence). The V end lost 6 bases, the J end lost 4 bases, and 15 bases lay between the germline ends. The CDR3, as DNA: TGTGCCAGCAGGGGGCGGGGGCAAAGCACTGAAGCTTTCTTT. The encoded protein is CASRGRGQSTEAFF.

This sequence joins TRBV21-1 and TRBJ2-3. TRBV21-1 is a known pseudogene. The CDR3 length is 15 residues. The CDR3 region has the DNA TGTGCCAGCAGCAAACTCAATCTTGACACAGATACGCAGTATTTT. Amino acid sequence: CASSKLNLDTDTQYF.

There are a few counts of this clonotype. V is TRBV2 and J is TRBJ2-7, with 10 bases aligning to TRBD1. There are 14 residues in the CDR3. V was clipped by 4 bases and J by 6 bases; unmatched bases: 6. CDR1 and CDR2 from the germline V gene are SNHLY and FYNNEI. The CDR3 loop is CASSGDRGIGEQYF. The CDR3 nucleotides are TGTGCCAGCAGTGGGGACAGGGGCATCGGCGAGCAGTACTTC.